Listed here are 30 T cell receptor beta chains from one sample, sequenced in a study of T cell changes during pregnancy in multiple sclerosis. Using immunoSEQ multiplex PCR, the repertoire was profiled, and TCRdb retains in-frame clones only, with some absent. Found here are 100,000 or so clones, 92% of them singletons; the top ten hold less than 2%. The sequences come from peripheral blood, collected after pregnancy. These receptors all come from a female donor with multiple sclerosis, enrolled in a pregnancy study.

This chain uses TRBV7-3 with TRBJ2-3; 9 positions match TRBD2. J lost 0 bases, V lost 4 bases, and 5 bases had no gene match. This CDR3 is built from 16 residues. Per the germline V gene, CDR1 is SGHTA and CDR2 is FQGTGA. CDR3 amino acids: CASSSYSGGSTDTQYF. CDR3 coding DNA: TGTGCCAGCAGCTCGTATAGCGGGGGTAGCACAGATACGCAGTATTTT.

The CDR3 DNA is TGTGCCAGCAGCTTTGACCGAGTGACACCCTATGGCTACACCTTC. This translates into CASSFDRVTPYGYTF. The J gene is TRBJ1-2, the V gene TRBV5-4; D not resolved. V was shortened by 2 bases and J by 4 bases, with 15 bases between the two germline ends. There are 15 residues in the CDR3. The germline CDR1 and CDR2 sequences are SGHNT and YYREEE (reference sequence).

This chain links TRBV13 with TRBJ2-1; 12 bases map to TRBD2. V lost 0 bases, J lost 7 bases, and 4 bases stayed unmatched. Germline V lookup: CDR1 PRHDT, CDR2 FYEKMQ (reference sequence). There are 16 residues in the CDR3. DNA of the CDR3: TGTGCCAGCAGCTTAGGCCGACTAGCGGGAGCGAATGAGCAGTTCTTC. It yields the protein CASSLGRLAGANEQFF.

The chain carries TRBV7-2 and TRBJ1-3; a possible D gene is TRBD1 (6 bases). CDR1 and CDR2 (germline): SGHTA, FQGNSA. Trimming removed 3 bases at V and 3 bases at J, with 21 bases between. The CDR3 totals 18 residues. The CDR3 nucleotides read TGTGCCAGCAGCTTGAGGCTTCAGGGGAACTTTTATGGAAACACCATATATTTT. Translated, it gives CASSLRLQGNFYGNTIYF.

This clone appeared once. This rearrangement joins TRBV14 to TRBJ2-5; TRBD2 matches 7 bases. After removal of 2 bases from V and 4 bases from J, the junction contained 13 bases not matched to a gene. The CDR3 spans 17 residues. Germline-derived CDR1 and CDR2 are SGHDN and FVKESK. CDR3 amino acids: CASSQWGGSSGGETQYF. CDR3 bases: TGTGCCAGCAGCCAATGGGGCGGGAGCTCTGGAGGAGAGACCCAGTACTTC.

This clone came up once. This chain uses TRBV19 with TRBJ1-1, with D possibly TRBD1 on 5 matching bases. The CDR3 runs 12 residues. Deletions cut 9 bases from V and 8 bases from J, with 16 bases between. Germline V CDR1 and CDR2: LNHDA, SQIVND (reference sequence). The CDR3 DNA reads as TGTGCCAGGAGGCGGGGGGGTCGGGAAGCTTTCTTT. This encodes CARRRGGREAFF.

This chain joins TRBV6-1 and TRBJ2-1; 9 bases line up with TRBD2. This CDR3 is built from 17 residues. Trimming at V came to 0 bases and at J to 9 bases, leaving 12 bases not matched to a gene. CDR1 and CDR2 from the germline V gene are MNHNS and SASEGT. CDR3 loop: CASSEALVSSGKGEQFF. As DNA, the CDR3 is TGTGCCAGCAGTGAAGCGCTGGTATCTAGCGGGAAAGGTGAGCAGTTCTTC.

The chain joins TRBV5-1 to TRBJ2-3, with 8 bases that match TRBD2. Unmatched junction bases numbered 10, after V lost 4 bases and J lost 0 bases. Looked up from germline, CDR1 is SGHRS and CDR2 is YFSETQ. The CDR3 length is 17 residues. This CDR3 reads CASSPRIAGTSTDTQYF. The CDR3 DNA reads TGCGCCAGCAGCCCAAGGATAGCGGGGACCAGCACAGATACGCAGTATTTT.

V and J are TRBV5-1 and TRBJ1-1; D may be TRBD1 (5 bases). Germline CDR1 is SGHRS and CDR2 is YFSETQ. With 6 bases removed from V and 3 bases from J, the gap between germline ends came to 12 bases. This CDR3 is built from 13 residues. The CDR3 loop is CASKGPGDTEAFF. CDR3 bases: TGCGCCAGCAAAGGGCCGGGGGACACTGAAGCTTTCTTT.

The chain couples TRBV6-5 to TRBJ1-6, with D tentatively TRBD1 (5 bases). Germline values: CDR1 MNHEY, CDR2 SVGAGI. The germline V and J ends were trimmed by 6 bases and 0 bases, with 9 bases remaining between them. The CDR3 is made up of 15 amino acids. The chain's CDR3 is CASSRVGSYNSPLHF. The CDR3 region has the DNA TGTGCCAGCAGCAGGGTTGGCTCCTATAATTCACCCCTCCACTTT.

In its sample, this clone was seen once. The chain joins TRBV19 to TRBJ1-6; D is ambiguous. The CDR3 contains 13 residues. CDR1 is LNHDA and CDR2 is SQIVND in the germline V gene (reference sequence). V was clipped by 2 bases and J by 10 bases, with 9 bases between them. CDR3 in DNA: TGTGCCAGTAGTATATCCGGGGAGTCACCCCTCCACTTT. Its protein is CASSISGESPLHF.

This CDR3 is CAIGQGDTGELFF. The DNA for the CDR3 is TGTGCCATCGGCCAGGGTGATACCGGGGAGCTGTTTTTT. The chain employs TRBV10-3 and TRBJ2-2; D perhaps matches TRBD1 (5 bases). Germline V gene sequence: CDR1 ENHRY, CDR2 SYGVKD. This CDR3 is built from 13 residues. Trimming took 8 bases from V and 5 from J, leaving 12 bases between them.

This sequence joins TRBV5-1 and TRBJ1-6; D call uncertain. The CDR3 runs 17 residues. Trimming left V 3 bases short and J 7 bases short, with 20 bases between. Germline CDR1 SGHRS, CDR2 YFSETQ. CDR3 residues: CASSSNFMGGRNSPLHF. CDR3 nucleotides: TGCGCCAGCAGCTCCAATTTTATGGGAGGGAGGAATTCACCCCTCCACTTT.

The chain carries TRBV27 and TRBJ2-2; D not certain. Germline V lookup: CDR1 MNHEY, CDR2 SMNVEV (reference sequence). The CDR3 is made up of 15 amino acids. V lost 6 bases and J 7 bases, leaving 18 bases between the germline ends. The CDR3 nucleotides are TGTGCCAGCAGCCCTGCGGCTAGTTATGGCGGGGAGCTGTTTTTT. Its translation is CASSPAASYGGELFF.

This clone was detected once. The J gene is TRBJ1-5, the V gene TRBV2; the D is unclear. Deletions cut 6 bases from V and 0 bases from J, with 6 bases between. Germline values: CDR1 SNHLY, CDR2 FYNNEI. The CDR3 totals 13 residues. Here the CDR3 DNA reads TGTGCCAGCAGATACAGTAGCAATCAGCCCCAGCATTTT. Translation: CASRYSSNQPQHF.

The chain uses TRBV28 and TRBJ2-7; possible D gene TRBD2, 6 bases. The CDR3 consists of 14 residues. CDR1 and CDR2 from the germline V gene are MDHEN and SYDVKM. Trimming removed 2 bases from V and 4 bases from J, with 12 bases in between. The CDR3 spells CASSLRGSLYEQYF. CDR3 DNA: TGTGCCAGCAGTTTACGGGGGAGTTTGTACGAGCAGTACTTC.

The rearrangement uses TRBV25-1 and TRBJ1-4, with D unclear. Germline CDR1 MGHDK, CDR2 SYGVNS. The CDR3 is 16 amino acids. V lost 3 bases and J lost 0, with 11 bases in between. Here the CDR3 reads CASSDFRGSTNEKLFF. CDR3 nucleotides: TGTGCCAGCAGTGATTTCCGGGGTTCAACTAATGAAAAACTGTTTTTT. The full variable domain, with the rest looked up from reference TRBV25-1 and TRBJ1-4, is EADIYQTPRYLVIGTGKKITLECSQTMGHDKMYWYQQDPGMELHLIHYSYGVNSTEKGDLSSESTVSRIRTEHFPLTLESARPSHTSQYLCASSDFRGSTNEKLFFGSGTQLSVL.

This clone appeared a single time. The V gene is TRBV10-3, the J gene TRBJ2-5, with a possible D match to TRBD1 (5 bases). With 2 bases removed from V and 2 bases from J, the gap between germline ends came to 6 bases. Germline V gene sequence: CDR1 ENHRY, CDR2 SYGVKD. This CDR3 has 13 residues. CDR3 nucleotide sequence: TGTGCCATCAGTGAGACAGGACAAGAGACCCAGTACTTC. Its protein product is CAISETGQETQYF.

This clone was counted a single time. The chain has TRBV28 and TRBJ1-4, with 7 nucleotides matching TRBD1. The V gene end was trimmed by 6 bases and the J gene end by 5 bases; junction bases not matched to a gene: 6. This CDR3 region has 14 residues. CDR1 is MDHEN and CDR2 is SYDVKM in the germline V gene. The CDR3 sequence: CASRLQGENEKLFF. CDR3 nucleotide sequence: TGTGCCAGCAGACTCCAGGGGGAGAATGAAAAACTGTTTTTT.

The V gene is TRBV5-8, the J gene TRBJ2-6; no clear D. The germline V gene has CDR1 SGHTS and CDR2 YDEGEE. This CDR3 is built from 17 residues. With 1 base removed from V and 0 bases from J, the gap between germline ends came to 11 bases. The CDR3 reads CASSLYHRSSGANVLTF. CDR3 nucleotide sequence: TGTGCCAGCAGCTTGTATCACCGCAGCTCTGGGGCCAACGTCCTGACTTTC.

In nucleotides, the CDR3 is TGTGCCAGCAGTGACGGCGCGGGCCAAGAGACCCAGTACTTC. This encodes CASSDGAGQETQYF. This chain connects TRBV2 to TRBJ2-5, with D possibly TRBD2 on 5 matching bases. Trimming stripped 3 bases from V and 1 base from J, with 9 bases between. The germline V gene has CDR1 SNHLY and CDR2 FYNNEI. The CDR3 extends over 14 amino acids.

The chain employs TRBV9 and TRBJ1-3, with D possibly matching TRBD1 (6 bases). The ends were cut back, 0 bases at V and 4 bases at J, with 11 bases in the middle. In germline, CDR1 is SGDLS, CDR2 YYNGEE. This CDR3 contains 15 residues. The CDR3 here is CASSVEPGDGNTIYF. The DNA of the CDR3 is TGTGCCAGCAGCGTAGAGCCAGGGGACGGAAACACCATATATTTT.

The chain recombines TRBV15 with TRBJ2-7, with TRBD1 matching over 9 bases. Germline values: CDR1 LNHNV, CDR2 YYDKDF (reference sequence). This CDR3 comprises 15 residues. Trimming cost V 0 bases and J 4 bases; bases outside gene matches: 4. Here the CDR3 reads CATSRDPTGGYEQYF. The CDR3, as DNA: TGTGCCACCAGCAGAGATCCGACAGGGGGATACGAGCAGTACTTC. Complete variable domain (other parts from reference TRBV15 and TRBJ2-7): DAMVIQNPRYQVTQFGKPVTLSCSQTLNHNVMYWYQQKSSQAPKLLFHYYDKDFNNEADTPDNFQSRRPNTSFCFLDIRSPGLGDTAMYLCATSRDPTGGYEQYFGPGTRLTVT.

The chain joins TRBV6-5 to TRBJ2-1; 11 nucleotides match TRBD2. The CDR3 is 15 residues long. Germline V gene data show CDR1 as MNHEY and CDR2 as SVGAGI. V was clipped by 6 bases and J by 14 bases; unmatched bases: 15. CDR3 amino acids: CASRALAGGSIYEFF. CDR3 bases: TGTGCCAGCAGGGCTCTAGCGGGAGGATCAATTTATGAGTTCTTC.

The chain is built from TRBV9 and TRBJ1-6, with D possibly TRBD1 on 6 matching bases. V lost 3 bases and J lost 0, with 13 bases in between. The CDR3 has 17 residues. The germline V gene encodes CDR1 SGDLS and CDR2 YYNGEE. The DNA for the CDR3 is TGTGCCAGCAGCGGCACAGGGCTCAGCTCCTATAATTCACCCCTCCACTTT. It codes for CASSGTGLSSYNSPLHF.

The CDR3 region is CASSDRQGADTQYF. As DNA, the CDR3 is TGCGCCAGCAGTGACCGACAGGGGGCCGATACGCAGTATTTT. The chain is built from TRBV5-1 and TRBJ2-3, with 10 bases that match TRBD1. Germline V gives CDR1 SGHRS, CDR2 YFSETQ. The V segment lost 5 bases and the J segment 6 bases; nucleotides outside the gene matches: 6. This CDR3 contains 14 residues.

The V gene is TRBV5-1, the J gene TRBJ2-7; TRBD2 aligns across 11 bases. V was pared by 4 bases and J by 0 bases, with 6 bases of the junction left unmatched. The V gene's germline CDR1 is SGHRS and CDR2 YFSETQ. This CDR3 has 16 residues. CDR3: CASSLGLAGFSYEQYF. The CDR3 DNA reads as TGCGCCAGCAGCCTCGGACTAGCGGGCTTCTCCTACGAGCAGTACTTC.

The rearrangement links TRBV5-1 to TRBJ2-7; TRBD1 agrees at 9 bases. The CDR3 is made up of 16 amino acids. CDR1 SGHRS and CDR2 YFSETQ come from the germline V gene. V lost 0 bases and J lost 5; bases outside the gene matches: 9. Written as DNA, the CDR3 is TGCGCCAGCAGCTTGGAACCCGGGACAGGGAGGCACGAGCAGTACTTC. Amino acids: CASSLEPGTGRHEQYF. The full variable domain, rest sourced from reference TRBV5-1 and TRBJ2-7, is KAGVTQTPRYLIKTRGQQVTLSCSPISGHRSVSWYQQTPGQGLQFLFEYFSETQRNKGNFPGRFSGRQFSNSRSEMNVSTLELGDSALYLCASSLEPGTGRHEQYFGPGTRLTVT.

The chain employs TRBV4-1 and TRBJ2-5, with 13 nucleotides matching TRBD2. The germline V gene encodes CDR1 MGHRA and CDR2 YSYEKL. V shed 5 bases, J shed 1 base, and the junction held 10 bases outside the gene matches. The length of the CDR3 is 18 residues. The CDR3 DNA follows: TGCGCCAGCAGCGTACGACTAGCGGGGGGACCGCTCCAAGAGACCCAGTACTTC. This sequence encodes CASSVRLAGGPLQETQYF.

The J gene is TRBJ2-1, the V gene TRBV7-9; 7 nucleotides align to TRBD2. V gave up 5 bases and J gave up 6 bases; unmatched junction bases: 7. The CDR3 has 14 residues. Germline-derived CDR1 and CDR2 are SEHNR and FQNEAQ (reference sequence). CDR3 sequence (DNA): TGTGCCAGCAGCCAATCCGGGACTATCAATGAGCAGTTCTTC. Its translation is CASSQSGTINEQFF.